The clone carrying this T cell receptor (beta chain) has only one observation. These data belong to a study of blood T cell repertoires in COVID-19. Study-level information: Samples came from the United States, Italy and Spain, spanning acute and convalescent COVID-19. The analysed material was cDNA or gDNA that came from T cells, B-cell-depleted T cells, or PBMCs.

Measured with immunoSEQ multiplex PCR; TCRdb has only the in-frame clones, and not every one. Among 95,000 to 100,000 clones, approximately 91% were seen once, and the ten largest hold approximately 15%. CDR3 length equals 18 residues. After removal of 5 bases from V and 0 bases from J, the junction contained 8 bases not matched to a gene. Germline V gene data show CDR1 as SSHAT and CDR2 as FNYEAQ (reference sequence). This receptor was obtained from a man over 45 with acute or convalescent COVID-19. Sequencing used peripheral blood. This chain links TRBV7-7 with TRBJ2-5; TRBD2 aligns across 14 bases. The CDR3 reads CASSPPGTSGGYQETQYF. The CDR3 DNA follows: TGTGCCAGCAGCCCACCCGGGACTAGCGGGGGTTACCAAGAGACCCAGTACTTC.